This T cell receptor (beta chain) is from a study of PD-1 blockade in classical Hodgkin lymphoma. The CDR3 is made up of 17 amino acids. After autologous stem cell transplantation all patients relapsed, and prior brentuximab vedotin exposure differed between cohorts. The data were produced by immunoSEQ multiplex PCR, yet TCRdb's version contains in-frame clones alone and is incomplete. The table records 150,000 or so clones, about four fifths of them present only once. Sequencing was performed on peripheral blood mononuclear cells (PBMCs), taken before the second cycle of nivolumab. The TCR comes from a human donor with classical Hodgkin lymphoma. This chain connects TRBV12-2 to TRBJ1-1; the table calls TRBD1, which could not be checked here. TRBV12-2 is described as a pseudogene. This chain's CDR3 is CASRPAGTGVFNTEAFF. The CDR3 DNA follows: TGTGCAAGTCGCCCGGCCGGGACAGGGGTATTCAACACTGAAGCTTTCTTT.